This T cell receptor (beta chain) was found in a study of blood T cell repertoires in COVID-19. This table comes from immunoSEQ multiplex PCR, and its TCRdb copy is limited to in-frame clones, with some not included. The table records about 62,000 clones, about 75% of them present only once. What was sequenced was PBMCs or T cells enriched from blood (not recorded which). The receptor comes from a woman aged 55 to 70 who had been exposed to COVID-19.

The CDR3 DNA is TGTGCCAGCAGTTTATTAGGGGCTGAAGCTTTCTTT. Its protein product is CASSLLGAEAFF. J is TRBJ1-1 and V is TRBV12-3 or TRBV12-4, with a weak D call TRBD1 (5 bases). The V end was cut by 2 bases, the J end by 6 bases, with 7 bases between. CDR3 length: 12 residues.